The entry that follows covers one T cell receptor (beta chain) sequence. What it binds is unknown. The PCR ran on 60 Vbeta and 13 Jbeta primers. The assay was immunoSEQ multiplex PCR, and TCRdb's table has in-frame clones only and misses some. The table lists 60,000 to 75,000 clones, 73% of them singletons. The CDR3 length is 14 residues. The V segment lost 3 bases and the J segment 0 bases; nucleotides outside the gene matches: 2. The V gene's germline CDR1 is SQVTM and CDR2 ANQGSEA. The sample originates from a study of cytomegalovirus exposure and HLA in healthy donors. Study results and limitations: There were some V segments, including TRBV6-2 and TRBV6-3, excluded as indistinguishable. 150 or so TCR beta chains were listed as cytomegalovirus-associated. Sequence variants that were highly shared formed a cluster that was likely a sequencing artifact.

The sequence was collected from a man in his fifties or sixties in good health and CMV-seronegative. The source material was PBMCs. The V gene is TRBV29-1, the J gene TRBJ2-1; 7 nucleotides line up with TRBD1. The CDR3 loop is CSVDAGGSYNEQFF. The CDR3 DNA reads as TGCAGCGTTGACGCAGGGGGCTCCTACAATGAGCAGTTCTTC.